This TCR beta chain was retrieved from a study of identical twins listed by TCRdb under 2016. For the study in its entirety: To test whether fetal clonotypes persist, the study used deep sequencing on TCR alpha and beta repertoires from monozygotic twins, unrelated adults of various ages, and cord blood. Replicate twin experiments were performed at different times using different library preparation protocols to rule out contamination.

Only healthy Caucasian donors were included. Three pairs of female monozygotic twins, all aged roughly 18 to 29 years, made up the twin cohort. Positive isolation kits from Invitrogen were used to isolate the CD4+ and CD8+ T cell populations. From cysteine to phenylalanine, the CDR3 is 14 amino acids long. Left in the record is the CDR3 DNA by itself, 42 bases read in frame from the first base. According to the germline V gene, CDR1 reads SQVTM and CDR2 reads ANQGSEA. V is cut back by 7 bases and J by 2 bases, with 8 bases in the junction unmatched. In its sample, this clonotype was seen many times. Its antigen is unknown. No much larger clonotype is one base removed from it; base qualities were not supplied. Receptors were amplified or captured by 5' RACE. The listed sequencing device is Illumina HiSeq 2000. A universal primer binding site was added through template switching, and the final cDNA carried a unique molecular identifier so that TCR cDNA molecules could be counted accurately. Specific primers in the conserved constant-segment region were used to synthesize first-strand cDNA for the TCR alpha and beta chains. To control for contamination, every cDNA library was double barcoded, receiving both a SMART-Mk sample barcode and Illumina barcodes. TruSeq adapter sequences and Illumina sample barcodes were added in two successive PCR steps. The TCR alpha and beta cDNA libraries were sequenced on the Illumina HiSeq platform using custom primers. Turning to the authors' computational methods: MiGEC was used to process raw reads and extract unique molecular identifiers, and MiXCR was used to find CDR3 positions. Recombination models were inferred per individual with the repgenHMM and IGoR tools using an EM algorithm. The tcR package in R was used for shared clonotype analysis, with sharing normalized by the product of cloneset sizes. To study raw recombination without the effects of thymic and clonal selection, out-of-frame nonproductive sequences were analyzed. Through fastp at Q25 and MiXCR, TCRdb rebuilt clones from the public reads, retaining in-frame beta chains. Identical CDR3 protein sequences are pooled into one entry, listed with their most common genes and DNA. TCRdb assigned the V and J calls; the authors' analysis was not used. This sample is represented by 250,000 or so distinct CDR3 sequences; around 8% of them were singletons. The ten most abundant clones make up roughly 3% of the sample.

The study at large found these results: Zero-insertion analyses could be partly confounded by invariant T cells such as MAIT and iNKT, although diverse VJ usage argued against such confounding for most clonotypes. In monozygotic twins, recombination models systematically underestimated out-of-frame TCR alpha sharing, but the models matched the sharing seen between unrelated individuals. The excess sharing between twins in beta out-of-frame sequences was weaker because fewer shared sequences reduced the signal-to-noise ratio. Abundant cord blood beta clonotypes had fewer insertions, young adult naive repertoires showed a similar but weaker trend, and memory repertoires showed no such trend. Conclusions relied on cross-sectional statistical analysis, since the same donors could not be followed over many years. Compared with coincidental sharing between unrelated individuals, out-of-frame TCR alpha sequences shared between twins had an excess of sequences with low generation probability.

These same data were also listed under a study on yellow fever vaccine responses in identical twins. As described in the second report: The T cell response to vaccination in identical twins was reported by the authors to appear partly convergent and partly personalized. In the study, vaccine-responding T cell clones were precisely tracked in identical twins.

Sequencing was done on a sample of CD8+ T cells sorted from blood. The clonotype originates from a woman aged 18-30 years in good health. This chain is built from TRBV29-1 and TRBJ2-3; 8 nucleotides in the junction match TRBD2. Here is the DNA: TGCAGCGGGAGCGGGGGAACCTTCACAGATACGCAGTATTTT. Its translation is CSGSGGTFTDTQYF.